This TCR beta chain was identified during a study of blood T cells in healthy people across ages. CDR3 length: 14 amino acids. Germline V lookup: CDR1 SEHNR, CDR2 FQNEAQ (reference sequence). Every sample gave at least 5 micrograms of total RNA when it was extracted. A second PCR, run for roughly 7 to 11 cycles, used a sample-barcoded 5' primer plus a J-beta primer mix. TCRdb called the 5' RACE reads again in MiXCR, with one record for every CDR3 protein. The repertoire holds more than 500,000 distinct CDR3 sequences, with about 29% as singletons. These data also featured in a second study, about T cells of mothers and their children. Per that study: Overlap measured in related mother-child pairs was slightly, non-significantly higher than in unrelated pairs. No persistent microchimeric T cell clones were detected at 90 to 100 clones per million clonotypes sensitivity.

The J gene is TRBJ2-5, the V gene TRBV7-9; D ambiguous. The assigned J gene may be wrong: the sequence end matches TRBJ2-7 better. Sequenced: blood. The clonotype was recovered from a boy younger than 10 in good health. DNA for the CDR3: TGTGCCAGCAGCCCGCTAGGGAAGGCCAACGAGCAGTACTTC. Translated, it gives CASSPLGKANEQYF.